Presented here are 3 T cell receptor beta chains from one specimen sequenced in a study of cytomegalovirus exposure and HLA in healthy donors. Profiled with immunoSEQ multiplex PCR; TCRdb holds only in-frame clones, not every one. The sample consists of around 400,000 clones, roughly 88% of them appearing once. Source material: PBMCs. These receptors were collected from a woman aged 18-30 years in good health and CMV-seronegative.

The chain combines TRBV7-9 with TRBJ1-1; D gene uncertain. V was shortened by 3 bases and J by 1 base, with 9 bases between the two germline ends. The CDR3 has 14 residues. CDR1 SEHNR and CDR2 FQNEAQ come from the germline V gene (reference sequence). DNA for the CDR3: TGTGCCAGCAGCTTTCTCCCAGAGAACACTGAAGCTTTCTTT. The encoded protein is CASSFLPENTEAFF.

The V gene is TRBV7-9, the J gene TRBJ2-3, with 8 nucleotides matching TRBD1. Trimming at V came to 5 bases and at J to 4 bases, leaving 5 bases not matched to a gene. The length of the CDR3 is 14 residues. The V gene's germline CDR1 is SEHNR and CDR2 FQNEAQ (reference sequence). The CDR3 DNA reads TGTGCCAGCAGCCGACAGGGGAGGCCAGATACGCAGTATTTT. Its translation: CASSRQGRPDTQYF. The full variable domain, with the rest looked up from reference TRBV7-9 and TRBJ2-3, is DTGVSQNPRHKITKRGQNVTFRCDPISEHNRLYWYRQTLGQGPEFLTYFQNEAQLEKSRLLSDRFSAERPKGSFSTLEIQRTEQGDSAMYLCASSRQGRPDTQYFGPGTRLTVL.

This clone was counted a few times. The chain employs TRBV6-1 and TRBJ2-7, with 11 positions matching TRBD2. The CDR3 is 17 amino acids. Per germline, CDR1 MNHNS and CDR2 SASEGT. V trimming: 0 bases; J trimming: 3 bases; junction bases outside the gene matches: 7. The CDR3 loop reads CASSEAQGLAGFYEQYF. The DNA of the CDR3 is TGTGCCAGCAGTGAAGCCCAAGGACTAGCGGGTTTCTACGAGCAGTACTTC.